A single sample gave rise to the 23 T cell receptor beta chains below, sequenced in a study of human T cells and chemical hapten exposure. Time point defined: patch test 1, 2 weeks after DPC sensitization. As for treatment: therapeutic diphenylcyclopropenone sensitization with weekly scalp DPC. TCRdb re-derived calls from the RACE reads in MiXCR, one entry per CDR3 protein. The sample consists of around 110,000 distinct CDR3 sequences, 12% of them appearing once. This material consisted of whole blood, taken in connection with sensitization to the hapten diphenylcyclopropenone (DPC). These receptors all come from a woman aged 45-65 years with alopecia areata. Some clones in this sample may be carry-over from other donors' samples.

The V gene is TRBV12-3 or TRBV12-4, the J gene TRBJ2-7; either TRBD1 or TRBD2 may supply D (5 bases each). Trimming removed 6 bases at V and 5 bases at J, with 17 bases between. This CDR3 comprises 14 residues. The DNA for the CDR3 is TGTGCCAGCAGCCCCCGGGACCCCACTCACGAGCAGTACTTC. This sequence encodes CASSPRDPTHEQYF.

The genes are TRBV28 and TRBJ2-1; 10 positions match TRBD1. CDR1 is MDHEN and CDR2 is SYDVKM in the germline V gene. V dropped 6 bases and J dropped 9; count of bases not matched to a gene: 8. This CDR3 comprises 14 residues. CDR3 sequence: CASSLDRGMSEQFF. CDR3 sequence (DNA): TGTGCCAGCAGCCTGGACAGGGGGATGTCTGAGCAGTTCTTC.

This clonotype appeared a few times. The gene calls are TRBV2 and TRBJ2-6; TRBD1 agrees at 9 bases. This CDR3 is 18 amino acids long. Losses at the gene ends were 6 bases for V and 0 bases for J; bases not matched to a gene: 9. The germline V gene encodes CDR1 SNHLY and CDR2 FYNNEI. CDR3 nucleotides: TGTGCCAGCAGAAAAACCGGGACAGGGCGCTCTGGGGCCAACGTCCTGACTTTC. It encodes CASRKTGTGRSGANVLTF.

This clonotype was counted a few times. CDR3 region: CASSLFETTQYNEQFF. CDR3 DNA: TGTGCCAGCAGCTTATTCGAGACTACCCAGTACAATGAGCAGTTCTTC. The chain combines TRBV7-8 with TRBJ2-1; D possibly corresponds to TRBD2 (5 bases). The CDR3 totals 16 residues. Per germline, CDR1 SGHVS and CDR2 FQNEAQ. Trimming shortened V by 2 bases and J by 4 bases, and 15 bases separated the two germline ends.

This clonotype was detected ten times or more. CDR3 protein: CASSQERDSYEQYF. The CDR3 DNA follows: TGCGCCAGCAGCCAAGAACGGGACAGCTACGAGCAGTACTTC. The chain employs TRBV4-1 and TRBJ2-7; the match to TRBD1 covers 7 bases. The germline CDR1 and CDR2 sequences are MGHRA and YSYEKL. The CDR3 consists of 14 residues. V trimming: 0 bases; J trimming: 3 bases; junction bases outside the gene matches: 2.

This chain links TRBV6-2 or TRBV6-3 with TRBJ2-7; D not certain. Germline CDR1 reads MNHEY; CDR2 reads SVGEGT. CDR3 length: 11 residues. V was cut by 6 bases and J by 5 bases, with 8 bases left in between. CDR3 residues: CASRRFDEQYF. CDR3 nucleotides: TGTGCCAGCAGAAGGTTTGACGAGCAGTACTTC.

CDR3 DNA sequence: TGTGCCAGCAGCTTAGTAGGGACAGCCTTTAACTATGGCTACACCTTC. This translates into CASSLVGTAFNYGYTF. The chain carries TRBV7-2 and TRBJ1-2; TRBD1 matches 7 bases. From germline, CDR1 is SGHTA and CDR2 FQGNSA. The CDR3 has 16 amino acids. Unmatched junction bases numbered 6, after V lost 1 base and J lost 1 base.

This clonotype was seen a few times. The chain joins TRBV27 to TRBJ2-1; 8 bases are a match to TRBD2. The CDR3 runs 13 residues. V shed 8 bases and J 4 bases; nucleotides not matched to a gene: 4. Looked up from germline, CDR1 is MNHEY and CDR2 is SMNVEV (reference sequence). The CDR3, as DNA: TGTGCCAGCTCCAGCGGGGGATACAATGAGCAGTTCTTC. This sequence encodes CASSSGGYNEQFF.

This clonotype was seen repeatedly, ten times or more. The rearrangement joins TRBV18 to TRBJ2-1, with D hard to call. The V end was cut by 0 bases, the J end by 7 bases, with 19 bases between. CDR1 and CDR2 from the germline V gene are KGHSH and LQKENI. This CDR3 has 17 residues. CDR3 bases: TGTGCCAGCTCACCACCGTCTGTGTTACCGGTCCGAAATGAGCAGTTCTTC. As protein: CASSPPSVLPVRNEQFF. Together with reference TRBV18 and TRBJ2-1, the CDR3 gives the full variable domain: NAGVMQNPRHLVRRRGQEARLRCSPMKGHSHVYWYRQLPEEGLKFMVYLQKENIIDESGMPKERFSAEFPKEGPSILRIQQVVRGDSAAYFCASSPPSVLPVRNEQFFGPGTRLTVL.

This clonotype was counted between two and nine times. This chain uses TRBV28 with TRBJ2-7; a possible D gene is TRBD1 (5 bases). Trimming removed 6 bases at V and 6 bases at J, with 15 bases between. This CDR3 spans 13 amino acids. CDR1 MDHEN and CDR2 SYDVKM come from the germline V gene. The CDR3 nucleotides read TGTGCCAGCAGCTTAGGGGTATCGGGCGAGCAGTACTTC. Encoded protein: CASSLGVSGEQYF.

Many counts were recorded for this clonotype. CDR3 protein: CSAKGLSYEAFF. CDR3 nucleotide sequence: TGCAGTGCTAAAGGGCTAAGTTATGAAGCTTTCTTT. This chain links TRBV20-1 with TRBJ1-1; D is unclear. This CDR3 is built from 12 residues. In germline, CDR1 is DFQATT, CDR2 SNEGSKA (reference sequence). Trimming removed 4 bases at V and 7 bases at J, with 13 bases between.

This clonotype was counted many times. The rearrangement joins TRBV7-8 to TRBJ2-5, with D maybe TRBD1 (5 bases). Trimming cost V 5 bases and J 2 bases, with 15 bases left between them. CDR1 and CDR2 (germline): SGHVS, FQNEAQ. The CDR3 length is 15 residues. CDR3 DNA: TGTGCCAGCAGCCCGAGAGCGACAGCGCAAGAGACCCAGTACTTC. Residues: CASSPRATAQETQYF.

This chain uses TRBV20-1 with TRBJ2-6; no firm D call. The CDR3 loop spans 15 amino acids. V dropped 1 base and J dropped 2 bases, with 9 bases sitting between them. Per the germline V gene, CDR1 is DFQATT and CDR2 is SNEGSKA (reference sequence). CDR3 DNA: TGCAGTGCTAGAGCGATGGGTGCTGGGGCCAACGTCCTGACTTTC. Translation: CSARAMGAGANVLTF.

This clonotype has at least ten counts. The V gene is TRBV20-1, the J gene TRBJ2-3; maybe TRBD2 (7 bases). Germline V gene lookup returns CDR1 DFQATT and CDR2 SNEGSKA (reference sequence). There are 13 residues in the CDR3. Deletions cut 5 bases from V and 4 bases from J, with 13 bases between. The CDR3 DNA is TGCAGTGCTGGGGGGGCGGGAGCAGATACGCAGTATTTT. It encodes CSAGGAGADTQYF.

The chain links TRBV18 to TRBJ1-1, with D unresolved. CDR3 length: 13 amino acids. CDR1 is KGHSH, CDR2 LQKENI, per germline. Trimming removed 3 bases from V and 6 bases from J, with 11 bases in between. CDR3 in amino acids: CASSPWAPPEAFF. The CDR3 DNA follows: TGTGCCAGCTCACCTTGGGCACCCCCTGAAGCTTTCTTT.

The rearrangement joins TRBV4-2 to TRBJ1-1; D ambiguous. Trimming removed 1 base at V and 3 bases at J, with 9 bases between. This CDR3 comprises 14 residues. CDR1 is LGHNA, CDR2 YNFKEQ, per germline. CDR3 amino acids: CASSQVALDTEAFF. CDR3 sequence (DNA): TGTGCCAGCAGCCAAGTTGCCCTGGACACTGAAGCTTTCTTT.

The chain has TRBV19 and TRBJ2-2; D may match TRBD1 or TRBD2 (5 bases each). Germline V gene lookup returns CDR1 LNHDA and CDR2 SQIVND (reference sequence). The V end was cut by 7 bases, the J end by 2 bases, with 17 bases between. This CDR3 is built from 16 residues. In DNA, the CDR3 is TGTGCCAGTACCGCTCCGTTCGGGGCTAACACCGGGGAGCTGTTTTTT. Translation: CASTAPFGANTGELFF.

This clonotype was detected only a few times. This rearrangement joins TRBV6-6 to TRBJ1-2; no reliable D call. Trimming took off 0 bases at V and 4 bases at J, with 9 bases between the two ends. Germline V gives CDR1 MNHNY, CDR2 SVGAGI (reference sequence). This CDR3 is built from 14 residues. Here the CDR3 reads CASSYSKALYGYTF. The CDR3 region has the DNA TGTGCCAGCAGTTACTCGAAGGCCCTCTATGGCTACACCTTC.

This clonotype has a count of ten or more. The J gene is TRBJ1-2, the V gene TRBV28; no firm D call. The germline V gene encodes CDR1 MDHEN and CDR2 SYDVKM. Trimming left V 2 bases short and J 3 bases short, with 22 bases between. The CDR3 runs to 18 residues. The CDR3 sequence is CASSLPRLKGSADYGYTF. The CDR3 nucleotides are TGTGCCAGCAGTTTACCGCGACTAAAGGGCTCAGCGGACTATGGCTACACCTTC.

With respect to this clonotype: This may come from a read error, since a much larger clone is one base off. The genes are TRBV2 and TRBJ1-4; D gene uncertain. Germline-derived CDR1 and CDR2 are SNHLY and FYNNEI. The CDR3 loop spans 13 amino acids. The CDR3 sequence is CASSVVKWEKLLF. The DNA of the CDR3 is TGTGCCAGCAGTGTGGTAAAATGGGAAAAACTGCTTTTT.

V usage is TRBV6-5 and J usage is TRBJ1-1, with TRBD1 as a possible D gene (5 bases). Per the germline V gene, CDR1 is MNHEY and CDR2 is SVGAGI. The CDR3 is made up of 15 amino acids. V dropped 0 bases and J dropped 4 bases, with 12 bases sitting between them. The CDR3 here is CASSYSSSGGTEAFF. The CDR3 DNA is TGTGCCAGCAGTTACTCGTCCAGTGGGGGCACTGAAGCTTTCTTT.

The sample holds a few counts of this clonotype. This chain connects TRBV7-9 to TRBJ2-3; a possible D gene is TRBD2 (6 bases). Germline lookup yields CDR1 SEHNR and CDR2 FQNEAQ (reference sequence). The CDR3 sequence is 15 residues long. Trimming took off 1 base at V and 0 bases at J, with 8 bases between the two ends. CDR3 bases: TGTGCCAGCAGCTTAGTAGCGGACAGCACAGATACGCAGTATTTT. Protein product: CASSLVADSTDTQYF.

The chain joins TRBV28 to TRBJ2-7, with 8 bases lining up with TRBD2. CDR3 length: 15 amino acids. CDR1 is MDHEN, CDR2 SYDVKM, per germline. The ends lost 6 bases at V and 2 bases at J; junction bases unmatched: 9. The CDR3 bases are TGTGCCAGCAGCCCCCCGACTAGCGTAACCTACGAGCAGTACTTC. This gives the protein CASSPPTSVTYEQYF.